This T cell receptor beta chain was documented in a study of blood T cell repertoires in COVID-19. Profiling relied on immunoSEQ multiplex PCR, and the TCRdb table lists in-frame clones only, not all of them. The sample has about 94,000 clones; 78% are singletons. The CDR3 runs to 13 residues. V dropped 4 bases and J dropped 10; count of bases not matched to a gene: 7. Germline values: CDR1 SGDLS, CDR2 YYNGEE. This clone was detected once. The receptor was derived from a man aged 65-85 years with COVID-19, enrolled during active disease. J is TRBJ2-1 and V is TRBV9; 8 nucleotides line up with TRBD2. The sequenced sample consisted of peripheral blood. CDR3: CASSPISGGEQFF. The CDR3 nucleotides read TGTGCCAGCAGCCCGATATCGGGGGGGGAGCAGTTCTTC. Full variable domain (outside the CDR3, taken from reference TRBV9 and TRBJ2-1): DSGVTQTPKHLITATGQRVTLRCSPRSGDLSVYWYQQSLDQGLQFLIQYYNGEERAKGNILERFSAQQFPDLHSELNLSSLELGDSALYFCASSPISGGEQFFGPGTRLTVL.